The sequence of this T cell receptor (beta chain) was determined in a study of immune evolution from preneoplasia to lung adenocarcinoma. Each case's diagnosis was confirmed by two pathologists on H&E. Nucleic acids came from premalignant or tumor cells enriched by macro-dissection. TCRdb's table, derived via immunoSEQ multiplex PCR, lists solely in-frame clones and lacks some. The sample contains 8,400 or so clones, 81% of which appear only once. CDR1 is SGDLS and CDR2 is YYNGEE in the germline V gene. CDR3 length equals 12 residues. V was clipped by 5 bases and J by 8 bases; unmatched bases: 5. Study-level findings and limits: T cell clonality was higher in KRAS-mutant than EGFR-mutant or wild-type nodules. Normal lung had highest clonality; later lesions appeared denser, more diverse.

With respect to this clone: As yet, its antigen is unknown.

V usage is TRBV9 and J usage is TRBJ1-1; 8 nucleotides match TRBD1. The receptor was derived from a person between 50 and 60 years old with lung adenocarcinoma. Sequenced sample: FFPE invasive lung adenocarcinoma tissue. Here the CDR3 reads CASRTGVGEAFF. For the CDR3, the DNA is TGTGCCAGCAGGACAGGGGTAGGAGAAGCTTTCTTT. Complete variable domain (other parts from reference TRBV9 and TRBJ1-1): DSGVTQTPKHLITATGQRVTLRCSPRSGDLSVYWYQQSLDQGLQFLIQYYNGEERAKGNILERFSAQQFPDLHSELNLSSLELGDSALYFCASRTGVGEAFFGQGTRLTVV.